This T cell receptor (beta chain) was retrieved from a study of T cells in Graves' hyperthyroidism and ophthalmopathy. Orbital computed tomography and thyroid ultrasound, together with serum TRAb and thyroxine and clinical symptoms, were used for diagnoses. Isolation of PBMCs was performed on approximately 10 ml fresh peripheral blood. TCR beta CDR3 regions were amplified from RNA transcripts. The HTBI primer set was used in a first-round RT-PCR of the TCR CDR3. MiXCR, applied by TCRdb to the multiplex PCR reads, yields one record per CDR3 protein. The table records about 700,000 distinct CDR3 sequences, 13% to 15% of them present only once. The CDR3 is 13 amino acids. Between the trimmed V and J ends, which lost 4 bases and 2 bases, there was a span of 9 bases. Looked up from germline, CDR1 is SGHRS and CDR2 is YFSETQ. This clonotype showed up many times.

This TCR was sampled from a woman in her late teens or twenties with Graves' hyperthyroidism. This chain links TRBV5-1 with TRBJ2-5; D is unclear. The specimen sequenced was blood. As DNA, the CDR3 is TGCGCCAGCAGCATGTCAGGACAAGAGACCCAGTACTTC. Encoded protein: CASSMSGQETQYF.